Presented here are 20 T cell receptor beta chains from one specimen sequenced in a study of blood T cells in healthy people across ages. For the second PCR, which ran for roughly 7 to 11 cycles, a sample-barcoded 5' primer and a J-beta primer mix were used. TCRdb re-derived calls from the 5' RACE reads in MiXCR, one entry per CDR3 protein. The sample has 980,000 or so distinct CDR3 sequences, around 48% seen once. The specimen sequenced was blood. Receptors were obtained from a man under 40 in good health.

This clonotype was seen repeatedly, ten times or more. The chain has TRBV3-1 and TRBJ2-7; 12 bases align to TRBD2. The V and J ends lost 4 bases and 2 bases, in that order; junction bases with no gene match: 6. This CDR3 is 16 amino acids long. Germline V gene lookup returns CDR1 LGHDT and CDR2 YNNKEL (reference sequence). The CDR3 nucleotides are TGTGCCAGCAGCCCGACTAGCGGGAGACCTACCTACGAGCAGTACTTC. Translating it yields CASSPTSGRPTYEQYF.

The chain combines TRBV6-2 or TRBV6-3 with TRBJ2-7, with D possibly TRBD1 on 6 matching bases. This CDR3 is built from 14 residues. Per the germline V gene, CDR1 is MNHEY and CDR2 is SVGEGT. Trimming cost V 6 bases and J 0 bases, with 12 bases left between them. CDR3 protein: CASSQWTASYEQYF. The CDR3 nucleotides are TGTGCCAGCAGCCAGTGGACAGCCTCCTACGAGCAGTACTTC.

V is TRBV12-3 or TRBV12-4 and J is TRBJ2-3; 8 bases are a match to TRBD2. The CDR3 totals 17 residues. V lost 5 bases to trimming and J lost 3 bases; unmatched junction nucleotides: 13. CDR3 bases: TGTGCCAGCAGTCCAGCGGGGGCCGAGGTTGATACAGATACGCAGTATTTT. It translates to CASSPAGAEVDTDTQYF.

This clonotype has just a few counts. The CDR3 sequence is CSPPDREEKLFF. The CDR3 bases are TGCAGCCCTCCGGACAGGGAGGAAAAACTGTTTTTT. The chain combines TRBV29-1 with TRBJ1-4; 8 nucleotides align to TRBD1. V lost 8 bases to trimming and J lost 8 bases; unmatched junction nucleotides: 7. Germline loops: CDR1 SQVTM, CDR2 ANQGSEA. The CDR3 covers 12 residues.

This clonotype came up a few times. The chain couples TRBV6-2 or TRBV6-3 to TRBJ2-7; D possibly corresponds to TRBD2 (5 bases). Germline values: CDR1 MNHEY, CDR2 SVGEGT. Trimming removed 2 bases at V and 4 bases at J, with 12 bases between. This CDR3 comprises 14 residues. The CDR3 protein is CASSYKGSGYEQYF. In DNA form, the CDR3 reads TGTGCCAGCAGTTACAAAGGGAGTGGATACGAGCAGTACTTC.

The V and J genes are TRBV10-3 and TRBJ2-2; TRBD2 might be the D (6 bases). With 5 bases removed from V and 6 bases from J, the gap between germline ends came to 16 bases. This CDR3 is built from 15 residues. The germline gives CDR1 ENHRY, CDR2 SYGVKD. The chain's CDR3 is CAISRTPSESGELFF. Here the CDR3 DNA reads TGTGCCATCAGTCGAACACCTAGCGAGTCCGGGGAGCTGTTTTTT.

This clonotype was detected a few times. V and J are TRBV7-2 and TRBJ2-3; maybe TRBD1 (5 bases). CDR1 and CDR2 from the germline V gene are SGHTA and FQGNSA. The CDR3 has 12 residues. V was pared by 6 bases and J by 7 bases, with 11 bases between. The CDR3 protein is CASSYQGYTQYF. CDR3 nucleotide sequence: TGTGCCAGCAGTTACCAGGGTTATACGCAGTATTTT.

The rearrangement joins TRBV5-6 to TRBJ2-5; 12 nucleotides align to TRBD2. The end of the DNA aligns better with TRBJ2-7, so the J call may be wrong. Germline assignment: CDR1 SGHDT and CDR2 YYEEEE. This CDR3 has 16 residues. CDR3 nucleotides: TGTGCCAGCAGTCATGGACTAGCGGGGTCAACCTACGAGCAGTACTTC. Its protein product is CASSHGLAGSTYEQYF.

V usage is TRBV28 and J usage is TRBJ2-1; possible D gene TRBD1, 6 bases. This CDR3 comprises 14 residues. Germline CDR1 and CDR2: MDHEN and SYDVKM. Deletions cut 6 bases from V and 6 bases from J, with 15 bases between. The chain's CDR3 is CASRQGLLANEQFF. The CDR3 region has the DNA TGTGCCAGCAGACAGGGATTATTGGCCAATGAGCAGTTCTTC. Complete variable domain (other parts from reference TRBV28 and TRBJ2-1): DVKVTQSSRYLVKRTGEKVFLECVQDMDHENMFWYRQDPGLGLRLIYFSYDVKMKEKGDIPEGYSVSREKKERFSLILESASTNQTSMYLCASRQGLLANEQFFGPGTRLTVL.

The chain carries TRBV11-2 and TRBJ1-2, with D unclear. V lost 5 bases and J lost 4, with 11 bases in between. CDR3 size: 13 residues. Looked up from germline, CDR1 is SGHAT and CDR2 is FQNNGV. The CDR3 is CASSHTEVYGYTF. The CDR3 DNA is TGTGCCAGCAGCCACACGGAGGTCTATGGCTACACCTTC. Combining the CDR3 with reference TRBV11-2 and TRBJ1-2 gives the whole variable domain EAGVAQSPRYKIIEKRQSVAFWCNPISGHATLYWYQQILGQGPKLLIQFQNNGVVDDSQLPKDRFSAERLKGVDSTLKIQPAKLEDSAVYLCASSHTEVYGYTFGSGTRLTVV.

This clonotype appeared a single time. The V gene is TRBV15, the J gene TRBJ1-2; D is unresolved. Germline loops: CDR1 LNHNV, CDR2 YYDKDF (reference sequence). This CDR3 is built from 14 residues. Trimming pared 5 bases from V and 1 base from J, leaving 11 bases between. The CDR3 DNA sequence: TGTGCCACCAGCGGATCTGGACTTAACTATGGCTACACCTTC. This encodes CATSGSGLNYGYTF.

Only a few counts were recorded for this clonotype. The chain joins TRBV2 to TRBJ2-7, with TRBD1 matching over 8 bases. J lost 0 bases, V lost 8 bases, and 6 bases had no gene match. This CDR3 contains 14 residues. CDR1 and CDR2 from the germline V gene are SNHLY and FYNNEI. The CDR3 sequence is CASGRDRSSYEQYF. CDR3 coding DNA: TGTGCCAGCGGTCGGGACAGGAGCTCCTACGAGCAGTACTTC.

This clonotype was found a few times. One end of the junction is discordant with germline, which a read error may explain. The V and J genes are TRBV5-1 and TRBJ1-4, with 7 bases fitting TRBD1. CDR1 is SGHRS, CDR2 YFSETQ, per germline. The CDR3 has 14 amino acids. DNA of the CDR3: TGTGCCAGCAGTCCAGGGACAGTGAATGAAAAACTGTTTTTT. It yields the protein CASSPGTVNEKLFF.

V and J are TRBV12-3 or TRBV12-4 and TRBJ1-1, with 7 bases aligning to TRBD1. V shed 6 bases, J shed 1 base, and the junction held 5 bases outside the gene matches. The CDR3 is 14 amino acids. The CDR3 sequence: CASRGDSPNTEAFF. The DNA for the CDR3 is TGTGCCAGCAGGGGGGACAGCCCGAACACTGAAGCTTTCTTT.

This clonotype has only a few counts. V gene TRBV27 combines with J gene TRBJ2-1, with D possibly TRBD1 on 5 matching bases. Between the trimmed V and J ends, which lost 3 bases and 10 bases, there was a span of 10 bases. This CDR3 comprises 12 residues. Germline values: CDR1 MNHEY, CDR2 SMNVEV (reference sequence). The CDR3 protein is CASSLIGAEQFF. The CDR3, as DNA: TGTGCCAGCAGTTTGATAGGGGCCGAGCAGTTCTTC.

This clonotype has just a few counts. V usage is TRBV7-2 and J usage is TRBJ2-2; the D gene is possibly TRBD1 (5 bases). This CDR3 is built from 13 residues. Looked up from germline, CDR1 is SGHTA and CDR2 is FQGNSA. Trimming stripped 7 bases from V and 7 bases from J, with 13 bases between. The CDR3 is CASKAGPSGELFF. The CDR3 DNA follows: TGTGCCAGCAAGGCAGGGCCAAGCGGGGAGCTGTTTTTT.

There are a few counts of this clonotype. V gene TRBV6-4 combines with J gene TRBJ2-1; D gene uncertain. Germline CDR1 MRHNA, CDR2 SNTAGT. Trimming shortened V by 3 bases and J by 0 bases, and 6 bases separated the two germline ends. CDR3 length: 14 amino acids. The CDR3 nucleotides are TGTGCCAGCAGTGAATTGCACTCCTACAATGAGCAGTTCTTC. It translates to CASSELHSYNEQFF.

The chain combines TRBV2 with TRBJ2-7, with 7 bases lining up with TRBD1. Per germline, CDR1 SNHLY and CDR2 FYNNEI. This CDR3 comprises 15 residues. The V and J ends lost 0 bases and 5 bases, in that order; junction bases with no gene match: 7. The CDR3 is CASSEATGQGHEQYF. As DNA, the CDR3 is TGTGCCAGCAGTGAAGCGACAGGGCAAGGTCACGAGCAGTACTTC.

This sequence joins TRBV3-1 and TRBJ2-3; unclear D gene. The CDR3 length is 15 residues. Germline assignment: CDR1 LGHDT and CDR2 YNNKEL (reference sequence). V was pared by 0 bases and J by 10 bases, with 17 bases between. The CDR3 loop reads CASSQDRVGLGAQYF. The DNA of the CDR3 is TGTGCCAGCAGCCAAGATAGGGTGGGCCTTGGAGCGCAGTATTTT.

V gene TRBV20-1 combines with J gene TRBJ2-7; no reliable D call. Trimming cost V 3 bases and J 1 base, with 19 bases left between them. The CDR3 length is 16 residues. The germline V gene has CDR1 DFQATT and CDR2 SNEGSKA (reference sequence). The CDR3 sequence is CSARGRSSLGSYEQYF. DNA for the CDR3: TGCAGTGCTAGGGGTAGGTCGTCCCTCGGTTCCTACGAGCAGTACTTC.